The 22 T cell receptor beta chains below all came from one sample that was sequenced in a study of CD8+ T cells in alopecia areata. Sequencing templates came from extracted RNA that was reverse transcribed into cDNA. Data came from immunoSEQ multiplex PCR; TCRdb stores just in-frame clones and leaves some out. This repertoire shows 90,000 to 120,000 clones, about 50% found once; its top ten account for 20% to 30%. Sequenced: NKG2D-low CD8+ T cells sorted from blood. The receptors derive from a human donor with alopecia areata.

V and J are TRBV29-1 and TRBJ2-1, with 8 bases lining up with TRBD2. The CDR3 is made up of 15 amino acids. Germline CDR1 SQVTM, CDR2 ANQGSEA. Losses at the gene ends were 3 bases for V and 3 bases for J; bases not matched to a gene: 7. CDR3 residues: CSVEASGGLYNEQFF. In DNA, the CDR3 is TGCAGCGTTGAGGCCAGCGGGGGACTCTACAATGAGCAGTTCTTC.

This clone came up a few times. This CDR3 is CASSSGTSGRSEQFF. The CDR3 DNA sequence: TGTGCCAGCAGTTCCGGGACTAGCGGGAGAAGCGAGCAGTTCTTC. V is TRBV6-5 and J is TRBJ2-1; 14 bases are shared with TRBD2. The trim removed 4 bases at V and 10 bases at J, leaving 6 bases unmatched. This CDR3 region has 15 residues. CDR1 and CDR2 (germline): MNHEY, SVGAGI.

This chain links TRBV4-1 with TRBJ1-5; 7 bases map to TRBD1. CDR1 is MGHRA, CDR2 YSYEKL, per germline. There are 15 residues in the CDR3. The J segment lost 5 bases and the V segment lost 4 bases, leaving 8 bases of the junction unmatched. CDR3 sequence reads: CASSPGQGDHQPQHF. The CDR3 bases are TGCGCCAGCAGCCCGGGGCAGGGGGATCATCAGCCCCAGCATTTT.

This clone was found a few times. Other DNA sequences of this sample code for an identical CDR3. The J gene is TRBJ2-1, the V gene TRBV9; no clear D gene. V was shortened by 0 bases and J by 5 bases, with 3 bases between the two germline ends. The CDR3 totals 12 residues. The germline CDR1 and CDR2 sequences are SGDLS and YYNGEE. CDR3 bases: TGTGCCAGCAGCGTAGAGGACAATGAGCAGTTCTTC. The encoded protein is CASSVEDNEQFF.

The chain uses TRBV27 and TRBJ2-1; D is uncertain. The V gene lost 4 bases and the J gene lost 6 bases, with 13 bases spanning the gap. The CDR3 consists of 14 residues. Germline CDR1 and CDR2: MNHEY and SMNVEV (reference sequence). The CDR3 here is CASSSETFSNEQFF. CDR3 in DNA: TGTGCCAGCAGTTCGGAGACGTTTAGCAATGAGCAGTTCTTC.

This sequence joins TRBV5-1 and TRBJ2-5; TRBD2 matches 12 bases. CDR3 size: 17 residues. The germline V gene has CDR1 SGHRS and CDR2 YFSETQ. Germline trimming cut 5 bases from V and 5 bases from J; bases unmatched to any gene: 13. In DNA, the CDR3 is TGCGCCAGCAGACAGTCCTCTCTAGCGGGAGGGCGGGAGACCCAGTACTTC. Protein product: CASRQSSLAGGRETQYF.

This clone has only a few counts. The chain is built from TRBV30 and TRBJ2-7; D may be TRBD2 (6 bases). The CDR3 runs to 13 residues. V was shortened by 2 bases and J by 1 base, with 9 bases between the two germline ends. Per the germline V gene, CDR1 is GTSNPN and CDR2 is SVGIG (reference sequence). CDR3 in amino acids: CAWSYGGSYEQYF. CDR3 DNA sequence: TGTGCCTGGAGTTACGGGGGATCCTACGAGCAGTACTTC.

The V call is TRBV27, the J call TRBJ2-7; D possibly matches TRBD1 or TRBD2 (5 bases each). The CDR3 has 15 residues. Trimming shortened V by 0 bases and J by 5 bases, and 14 bases separated the two germline ends. CDR1 MNHEY and CDR2 SMNVEV come from the germline V gene (reference sequence). This chain's CDR3 is CASSLSRGPVHEQYF. The CDR3 DNA follows: TGTGCCAGCAGTTTATCCCGGGGCCCCGTCCACGAGCAGTACTTC.

The rearrangement uses TRBV27 and TRBJ2-7, with 9 bases matching TRBD1. This CDR3 comprises 14 residues. Germline CDR1 and CDR2: MNHEY and SMNVEV (reference sequence). V trimming: 7 bases; J trimming: 4 bases; junction bases outside the gene matches: 8. The DNA for the CDR3 is TGTGCCAGCAAAACCGGGACAGGGTCTTACGAGCAGTACTTC. This encodes CASKTGTGSYEQYF.

This chain links TRBV5-1 with TRBJ2-1; the match to TRBD2 covers 10 bases. In germline, CDR1 is SGHRS, CDR2 YFSETQ. CDR3 length: 16 residues. V gave up 3 bases and J gave up 2 bases; unmatched junction bases: 5. CDR3 bases: TGCGCCAGCAGCTCGGCAGCGGGAGGGACCTACAATGAGCAGTTCTTC. Protein product: CASSSAAGGTYNEQFF.

In this sample, this clone turned up a few times. The chain carries TRBV7-3 and TRBJ1-1, with TRBD1 identical over 7 bases. The germline V gene has CDR1 SGHTA and CDR2 FQGTGA. The CDR3 length is 14 residues. With 6 bases clipped from V and 0 bases from J, the junction kept 4 bases outside the gene matches. DNA for the CDR3: TGTGCCAGCAGTCAGGGGGGGATGAACACTGAAGCTTTCTTT. Encoded protein: CASSQGGMNTEAFF.

The J gene is TRBJ2-7, the V gene TRBV6-5; 7 bases fit TRBD1. The CDR3 has 11 residues. V gave up 6 bases and J gave up 4 bases; unmatched junction bases: 0. CDR1 and CDR2 (germline): MNHEY, SVGAGI. The CDR3 reads CASRTGYEQYF. Written as DNA, the CDR3 is TGTGCCAGCAGGACAGGGTACGAGCAGTACTTC.

The J gene is TRBJ2-7, the V gene TRBV6-5; 7 positions agree with TRBD1. Germline CDR1 and CDR2: MNHEY and SVGAGI. This CDR3 contains 15 residues. V shed 2 bases, J shed 6 bases, and the junction held 10 bases outside the gene matches. CDR3 sequence: CASSYNPTGVVEQYF. The DNA of the CDR3 is TGTGCCAGCAGTTACAACCCTACAGGGGTCGTCGAGCAGTACTTC.

This clone was observed a handful of times. The chain has TRBV5-6 and TRBJ2-1; D is undetermined. Trimming stripped 0 bases from V and 10 bases from J, with 8 bases between. This CDR3 has 12 residues. Per germline, CDR1 SGHDT and CDR2 YYEEEE. CDR3 DNA: TGTGCCAGCAGCTTGGCTCTGGGAGAGCAGTTCTTC. This translates into CASSLALGEQFF.

The chain joins TRBV6-1 to TRBJ1-5; D uncertain. V was pared by 2 bases and J by 2 bases, with 7 bases between. The germline gives CDR1 MNHNS, CDR2 SASEGT. The CDR3 consists of 14 residues. Here the CDR3 DNA reads TGTGCCAGCAGTGAACCTTATGGCAATCAGCCCCAGCATTTT. It encodes CASSEPYGNQPQHF.

This clone has only a few counts. The gene calls are TRBV18 and TRBJ1-1, with D uncertain. The germline V gene has CDR1 KGHSH and CDR2 LQKENI. The CDR3 contains 13 residues. Trimming shortened V by 2 bases and J by 7 bases, and 11 bases separated the two germline ends. CDR3 protein: CASSPENENEAFF. CDR3 bases: TGTGCCAGCTCACCAGAAAACGAAAATGAAGCTTTCTTT.

The gene calls are TRBV4-2 and TRBJ2-7; D unresolved. The ends were cut back, 8 bases at V and 6 bases at J, with 14 bases in the middle. CDR1 is LGHNA and CDR2 is YNFKEQ in the germline V gene. CDR3 length: 12 residues. CDR3 DNA: TGTGCCAGCCGGAGCCTGGGAACCGAGCAGTACTTC. Translating it yields CASRSLGTEQYF.

This clone was seen a few times. The V and J genes are TRBV28 and TRBJ2-1; TRBD2 matches at 11 bases. Germline V gives CDR1 MDHEN, CDR2 SYDVKM. The CDR3 covers 14 residues. J was trimmed by 8 bases and V by 7 bases; bases with no gene match: 7. CDR3 nucleotides: TGTGCCAGCACTCTACTAGCGGGAGAGGATGAGCAGTTCTTC. Protein sequence: CASTLLAGEDEQFF.

This clone came up a few times. V is TRBV29-1 and J is TRBJ2-7, with 7 bases matching TRBD2. The CDR3 spans 15 residues. V lost 4 bases, J lost 4 bases, and 13 bases stayed unmatched. Germline-derived CDR1 and CDR2 are SQVTM and ANQGSEA. CDR3 residues: CSVVPAGAPSYEQYF. CDR3 nucleotide sequence: TGCAGCGTTGTGCCGGCGGGAGCACCATCATACGAGCAGTACTTC.

The chain carries TRBV6-5 and TRBJ2-7; 7 nucleotides line up with TRBD2. Per germline, CDR1 MNHEY and CDR2 SVGAGI. The J segment lost 5 bases and the V segment lost 8 bases, leaving 9 bases of the junction unmatched. The CDR3 length is 13 residues. The CDR3 region is CASALREFHEQYF. CDR3 sequence (DNA): TGTGCCAGCGCGCTGCGGGAGTTCCACGAGCAGTACTTC.

This clone was seen a handful of times. The junction departs from germline at one end; a sequencing error may be responsible. The same CDR3 also results from other DNA sequences found in this sample. The chain links TRBV5-4 to TRBJ1-1; no firm D call. The length of the CDR3 is 14 residues. Germline V lookup: CDR1 SGHNT, CDR2 YYREEE (reference sequence). The CDR3 here is CASSQVSISTEAFF. For the CDR3, the DNA is TGCGCCAGCAGCCAAGTGTCTATCTCTACTGAAGCTTTCTTT.

The genes are TRBV19 and TRBJ2-5, with D possibly being TRBD1 or TRBD2 (5 bases each). Trimming left V 5 bases short and J 4 bases short, with 17 bases between. The CDR3 is 15 residues long. CDR1 and CDR2 (germline): LNHDA, SQIVND (reference sequence). The CDR3 DNA is TGTGCCAGTAGTGCCGAGGGGTATGGAGTAGAGACCCAGTACTTC. Its translation: CASSAEGYGVETQYF.